The rows below give T cell receptor beta chains drawn from one sample of a study of T cells in Graves' hyperthyroidism and ophthalmopathy. TCRdb itself ran the multiplex PCR reads through MiXCR, one entry per CDR3 protein. The sample yields under 400,000 distinct CDR3 sequences, 21% seen once. Sample: blood. These TCRs come from a woman aged 50 to 65 with Graves' hyperthyroidism. Each CDR3 is given with its conserved first and last residue.

V: TRBV4-2; J: TRBJ2-1; length: 15; CDR3: CASSQATLAGDEQFF
V: TRBV7-3; J: TRBJ2-1; length: 13; CDR3: CASSGPGLNEQFF
V: TRBV28; J: TRBJ2-5; length: 14; CDR3: CASSQGHSQETQYF
V: TRBV11-2; J: TRBJ2-3; length: 15; CDR3: CASSGGLVYTDTQYF
V: TRBV11-2; J: TRBJ2-1; length: 15; CDR3: CASSLSLAPSNEQFF
V: TRBV28; J: TRBJ2-3; length: 13; CDR3: CASSWSDTDTQYF
V: TRBV5-1; J: TRBJ2-6; length: 17; CDR3: CASTLSGQHSGANVLTF
V: TRBV19; J: TRBJ2-1; length: 18; CDR3: CASSSRGGALSSYNEQFF
V: TRBV30; J: TRBJ1-5; length: 16; CDR3: CAWSVGAIPLNQPQHF
V: TRBV30; J: TRBJ2-7; length: 13; CDR3: CAWSAGLANEQYF
V: TRBV20-1; J: TRBJ2-7; length: 14; CDR3: CSARGVAGAREQYF
V: TRBV28; J: TRBJ1-5; length: 20; CDR3: CASSYSDGQPGKRDRWPQHF
V: TRBV20-1; J: TRBJ1-1; length: 13; CDR3: CSASGGGNTEAFF
V: TRBV9; J: TRBJ2-6; length: 18; CDR3: CASSPKREGGSGANVLTF
V: TRBV28; J: TRBJ1-6; length: 14; CDR3: CASRPGRVNSPLHF
V: TRBV4-1; J: TRBJ1-6; length: 15; CDR3: CASSQDEGPNSPLHF
V: TRBV5-1; J: TRBJ2-7; length: 12; CDR3: CASIGGSYEQYF
V: TRBV12-3/TRBV12-4; J: TRBJ1-5; length: 16; CDR3: CASSQGRGGSNQPQHF
V: TRBV9; J: TRBJ2-1; length: 14; CDR3: CASSSEGGSNEQFF
V: TRBV7-2; J: TRBJ2-3; length: 15; CDR3: CASSLGGTGGNAQYF